The rows below give T cell receptor beta chains drawn from one sample of a study of early T cells in non-severe SARS-CoV-2 infection. TCRdb used MiXCR to reprocess the 5' RACE reads, holding one entry per CDR3 protein. The profile shows roughly 63,000 distinct CDR3 sequences, under 15% of them singletons. Sequenced sample: whole blood. These TCRs come from an adult who was a healthcare worker with PCR-confirmed SARS-CoV-2 infection or an uninfected control (not recorded which). CDR3s include the opening cysteine and the closing phenylalanine or tryptophan. The D gene is left open where the match is weak. Not every row has a clone size; where given, it reads once, few, many or a size class.

d_gene | len | j_gene | v_gene | abundance | CDR3aa | CDR3nt
TRBD1 | 15 | TRBJ1-1 | TRBV7-6 | few | CASSPWTGMNTEAFF | TGTGCCAGCAGCCCTTGGACAGGAATGAACACTGAAGCTTTCTTT
NA | 14 | TRBJ1-2 | TRBV4-1 | many | CASSQDQANYGYTF | TGCGCCAGCAGCCAAGATCAGGCTAACTATGGCTACACCTTC
TRBD1 | 12 | TRBJ1-2 | TRBV29-1 | NA | CSVEGTGDGYTF | TGCAGCGTTGAAGGGACAGGGGATGGCTACACCTTC
NA | 14 | TRBJ1-1 | TRBV30 | many | CAGRLGRRETEAFF | TGTGCCGGCCGTTTGGGGCGACGGGAGACTGAAGCTTTCTTT
NA | 15 | TRBJ2-7 | TRBV12-3/TRBV12-4 | many | CASSSHPSLRYEQYF | TGTGCCAGCAGTTCACACCCTTCCTTACGATACGAGCAGTACTTC
NA | 12 | TRBJ1-5 | TRBV18 | many | CASSPPNQPQHF | TGTGCCAGCTCACCACCGAATCAGCCCCAGCATTTT
NA | 14 | TRBJ1-6 | TRBV12-3/TRBV12-4 | few | CASSLVGRRSPLHF | TGTGCCAGCAGTTTAGTGGGAAGGAGGTCACCCCTCCACTTT
TRBD1 | 14 | TRBJ1-1 | TRBV7-3 | many | CASSPLAGGTEAFF | TGTGCCAGCAGCCCCCTCGCAGGGGGTACTGAAGCTTTCTTT
TRBD1 | 15 | TRBJ2-2 | TRBV7-3 | NA | CASSRTGGYTGELFF | TGTGCCAGCAGCCGAACAGGGGGCTACACCGGGGAGCTGTTTTTT
TRBD1 | 14 | TRBJ1-6 | TRBV9 | NA | CASSPDRGGSPLHF | TGTGCCAGCAGCCCCGACAGGGGGGGTTCACCCCTCCACTTT
NA | 13 | TRBJ2-1 | TRBV29-1 | few | CSVVGVKHNEQFF | TGCAGCGTTGTAGGGGTCAAACACAATGAGCAGTTCTTC
TRBD1 | 15 | TRBJ2-3 | TRBV24-1 | NA | CATSDTNRGVDTQYF | TGTGCCACCAGTGATACTAACAGGGGAGTAGATACGCAGTATTTT
TRBD1 | 15 | TRBJ2-2 | TRBV25-1 | many | CASSAETGSTGELFF | TGTGCCAGCAGTGCCGAGACAGGGTCAACCGGGGAGCTGTTTTTT
TRBD1 | 15 | TRBJ2-5 | TRBV10-3 | NA | CAISEGGQGQETQYF | TGTGCCATCAGTGAGGGAGGACAGGGCCAAGAGACCCAGTACTTC
NA | 12 | TRBJ1-2 | TRBV20-1 | few | CSARGGTYGYTF | TGCAGTGCTAGGGGGGGGACGTATGGCTACACCTTC
NA | 13 | TRBJ2-3 | TRBV6-2/TRBV6-3 | NA | CASSYLVTDTQYF | TGTGCCAGCAGTTACCTAGTGACAGATACGCAGTATTTT
NA | 14 | TRBJ2-7 | TRBV20-1 | NA | CSARGDGLHYEQYF | TGCAGTGCCCGTGGTGATGGCCTGCACTACGAGCAGTACTTC